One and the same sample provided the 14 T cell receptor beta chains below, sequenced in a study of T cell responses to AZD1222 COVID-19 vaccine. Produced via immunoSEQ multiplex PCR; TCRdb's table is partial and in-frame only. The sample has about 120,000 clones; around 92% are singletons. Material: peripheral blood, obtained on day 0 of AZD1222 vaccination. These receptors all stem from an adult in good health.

Here the CDR3 reads CATSGGLAGDTDTQYF. Written as DNA, the CDR3 is TGTGCCACCAGTGGAGGACTAGCGGGAGACACAGATACGCAGTATTTT. This chain joins TRBV24-1 and TRBJ2-3; 13 nucleotides align to TRBD2. The V and J ends lost 5 bases and 2 bases, in that order; junction bases with no gene match: 3. The CDR3 has 16 residues. Germline CDR1 reads KGHDR; CDR2 reads SFDVKD.

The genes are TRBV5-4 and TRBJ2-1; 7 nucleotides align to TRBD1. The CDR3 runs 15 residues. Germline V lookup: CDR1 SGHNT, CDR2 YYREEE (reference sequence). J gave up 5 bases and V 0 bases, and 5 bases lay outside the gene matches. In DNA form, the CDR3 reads TGTGCCAGCAGCTTGGCGACAGGGAACCACAATGAGCAGTTCTTC. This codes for CASSLATGNHNEQFF.

The CDR3 sequence: CSASVGYGYTF. As DNA, the CDR3 is TGCAGTGCTAGCGTGGGCTATGGCTACACCTTC. The rearrangement links TRBV20-1 to TRBJ1-2; no reliable D call. Trimming removed 3 bases at V and 4 bases at J, with 6 bases between. In germline, CDR1 is DFQATT, CDR2 SNEGSKA (reference sequence). This CDR3 is built from 11 residues.

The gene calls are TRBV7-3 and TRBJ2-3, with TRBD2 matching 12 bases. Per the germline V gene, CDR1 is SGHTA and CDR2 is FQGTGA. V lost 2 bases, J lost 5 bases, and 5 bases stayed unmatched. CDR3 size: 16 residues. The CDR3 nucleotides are TGTGCCAGCAGCTTACTAGCGGGAGGGCCTATAGATACGCAGTATTTT. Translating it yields CASSLLAGGPIDTQYF.

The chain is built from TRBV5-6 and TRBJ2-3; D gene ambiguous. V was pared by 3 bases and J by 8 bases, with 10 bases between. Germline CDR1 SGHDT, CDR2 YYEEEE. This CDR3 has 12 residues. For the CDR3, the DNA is TGTGCCAGCAGCTCCCAGTTGGGTACGCAGTATTTT. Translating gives CASSSQLGTQYF.

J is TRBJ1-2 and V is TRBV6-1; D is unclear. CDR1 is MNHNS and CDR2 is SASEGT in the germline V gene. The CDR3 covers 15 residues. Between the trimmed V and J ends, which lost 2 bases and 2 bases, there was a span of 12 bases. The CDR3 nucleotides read TGTGCCAGCAGTGAAAAGGCGGGGAAGAACTATGGCTACACCTTC. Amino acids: CASSEKAGKNYGYTF.

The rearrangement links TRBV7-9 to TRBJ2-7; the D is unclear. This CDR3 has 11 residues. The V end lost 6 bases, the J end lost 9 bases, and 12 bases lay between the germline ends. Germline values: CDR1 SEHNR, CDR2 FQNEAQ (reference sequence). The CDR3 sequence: CASRHEPGQYF. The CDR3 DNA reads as TGTGCCAGCAGACACGAACCTGGGCAGTACTTC.

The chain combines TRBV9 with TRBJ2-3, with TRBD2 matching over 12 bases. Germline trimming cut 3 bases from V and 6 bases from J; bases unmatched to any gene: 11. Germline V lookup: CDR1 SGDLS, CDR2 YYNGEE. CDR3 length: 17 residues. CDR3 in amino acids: CASSERTSGATLDTQYF. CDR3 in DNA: TGTGCCAGCAGCGAACGGACTAGCGGGGCCACCTTGGATACGCAGTATTTT.

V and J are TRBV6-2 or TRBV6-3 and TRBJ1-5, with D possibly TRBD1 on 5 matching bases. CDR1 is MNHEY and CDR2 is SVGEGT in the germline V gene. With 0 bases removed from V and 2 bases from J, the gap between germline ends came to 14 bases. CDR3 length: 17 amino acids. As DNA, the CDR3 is TGTGCCAGCAGTTACTCGAAGAGGGGTAGAGGCAATCAGCCCCAGCATTTT. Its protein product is CASSYSKRGRGNQPQHF.

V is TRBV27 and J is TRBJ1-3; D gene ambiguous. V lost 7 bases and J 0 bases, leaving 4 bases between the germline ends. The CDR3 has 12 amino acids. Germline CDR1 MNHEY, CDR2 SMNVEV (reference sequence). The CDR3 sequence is CASKASGNTIYF. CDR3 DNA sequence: TGTGCCAGCAAAGCCTCTGGAAACACCATATATTTT.

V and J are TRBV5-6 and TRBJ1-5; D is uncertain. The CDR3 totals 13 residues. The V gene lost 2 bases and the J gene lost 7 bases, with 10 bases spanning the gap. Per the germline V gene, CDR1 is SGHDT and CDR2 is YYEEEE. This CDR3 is CASSFYSGQPQHF. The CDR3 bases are TGTGCCAGCAGCTTTTATTCGGGGCAGCCCCAGCATTTT.

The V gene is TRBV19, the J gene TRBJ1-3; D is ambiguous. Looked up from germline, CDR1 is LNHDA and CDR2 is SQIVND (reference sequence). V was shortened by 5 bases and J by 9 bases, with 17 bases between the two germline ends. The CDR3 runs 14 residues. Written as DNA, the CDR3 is TGTGCCAGTAGTCCCCGACATACCGCTGCCACCATATATTTT. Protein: CASSPRHTAATIYF.

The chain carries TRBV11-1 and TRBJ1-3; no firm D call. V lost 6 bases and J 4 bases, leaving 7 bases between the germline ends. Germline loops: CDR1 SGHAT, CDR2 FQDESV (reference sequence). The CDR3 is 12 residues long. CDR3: CASSQQGNTIYF. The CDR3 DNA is TGTGCCAGCAGTCAACAGGGAAACACCATATATTTT.

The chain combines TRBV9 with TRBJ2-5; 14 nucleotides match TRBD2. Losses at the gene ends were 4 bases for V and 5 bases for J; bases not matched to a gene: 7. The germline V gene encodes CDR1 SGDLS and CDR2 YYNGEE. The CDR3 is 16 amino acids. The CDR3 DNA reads TGTGCCAGCAGCCCCAGACTAGCGGGAGGGCCGGAGACCCAGTACTTC. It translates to CASSPRLAGGPETQYF.